Listed below are T cell receptor beta chains from one sample, sequenced in a study of CD8+ T cells in alopecia areata. TCRdb's table, derived via immunoSEQ multiplex PCR, lists solely in-frame clones and lacks some. Here the sample spans 14,000 or so clones, approximately 53% being singletons. Sequencing was done on a sample of CD4+ Tregs sorted from blood. The receptors stem from a human donor with alopecia areata. Both conserved end residues are part of each CDR3. D genes are given only for firm matches. Where a row states a size, it is once, few, many or the class of an expanded clone; other rows omit it.

clone size: NA
D gene: NA
V gene: TRBV27
J gene: TRBJ2-7
CDR3 protein: CASSLIMRSTYEQYF
CDR3 DNA: TGTGCCAGCAGTTTAATTATGCGTTCAACCTACGAGCAGTACTTC

clone size: NA
D gene: NA
V gene: TRBV6-6
J gene: TRBJ2-7
CDR3 protein: CASSYSISREYEQYF
CDR3 DNA: TGTGCCAGCAGTTACTCGATCAGCAGGGAGTACGAGCAGTACTTC

clone size: NA
D gene: NA
V gene: TRBV28
J gene: TRBJ1-4
CDR3 protein: CASSPGGFNEKLFF
CDR3 DNA: TGTGCCAGCAGTCCCGGGGGATTTAATGAAAAACTGTTTTTT

clone size: NA
D gene: TRBD1
V gene: TRBV2
J gene: TRBJ2-1
CDR3 protein: CASRGTGYNEQFF
CDR3 DNA: TGTGCCAGCAGGGGGACAGGGTACAATGAGCAGTTCTTC

clone size: NA
D gene: TRBD2
V gene: TRBV7-8
J gene: TRBJ2-1
CDR3 protein: CASSLGLAAGLFYNEQFF
CDR3 DNA: TGTGCCAGCAGCTTAGGACTAGCGGCCGGGCTCTTCTACAATGAGCAGTTCTTC

clone size: NA
D gene: TRBD2
V gene: TRBV7-9
J gene: TRBJ2-7
CDR3 protein: CASSPGGSYEQYF
CDR3 DNA: TGTGCCAGCAGCCCGGGGGGCTCCTACGAGCAGTACTTC

clone size: medium-sized
D gene: TRBD2
V gene: TRBV7-9
J gene: TRBJ2-6
CDR3 protein: CASSLAGGSPESGANVLTF
CDR3 DNA: TGTGCCAGCAGTCTAGCGGGAGGGTCTCCCGAGTCTGGGGCCAACGTCCTGACTTTC

clone size: NA
D gene: TRBD2
V gene: TRBV5-1
J gene: TRBJ2-4
CDR3 protein: CASSLGTRIDIQYF
CDR3 DNA: TGCGCCAGCAGCTTGGGGACTAGAATAGACATTCAGTACTTC

clone size: few
D gene: NA
V gene: TRBV5-1
J gene: TRBJ1-6
CDR3 protein: CASSLGTGPSPLHF
CDR3 DNA: TGCGCCAGCAGCTTGGGTACAGGCCCTTCACCCCTCCACTTT

clone size: once
D gene: NA
V gene: TRBV9
J gene: TRBJ2-7
CDR3 protein: CASSRHGLTSSYEQYF
CDR3 DNA: TGTGCCAGCAGCCGGCACGGACTTACCAGCTCCTACGAGCAGTACTTC

clone size: NA
D gene: NA
V gene: TRBV5-1
J gene: TRBJ2-2
CDR3 protein: CASSLRGQGMSGELFF
CDR3 DNA: TGCGCCAGCAGCTTGAGGGGCCAGGGTATGAGCGGGGAGCTGTTTTTT

clone size: NA
D gene: NA
V gene: TRBV30
J gene: TRBJ2-4
CDR3 protein: CAWSVALAKNIQYF
CDR3 DNA: TGTGCCTGGAGTGTAGCTCTAGCCAAAAACATTCAGTACTTC

clone size: NA
D gene: NA
V gene: TRBV5-4
J gene: TRBJ2-2
CDR3 protein: CASSLIEGTGELFF
CDR3 DNA: TGTGCCAGCAGCTTAATTGAGGGGACCGGGGAGCTGTTTTTT

clone size: NA
D gene: TRBD1
V gene: TRBV10-3
J gene: TRBJ1-1
CDR3 protein: CAISEGTVDTEAFF
CDR3 DNA: TGTGCCATCAGTGAAGGGACAGTAGACACTGAAGCTTTCTTT

clone size: NA
D gene: NA
V gene: TRBV10-3
J gene: TRBJ2-7
CDR3 protein: CAITGSSLAYEQYF
CDR3 DNA: TGTGCCATCACCGGGAGCTCCCTAGCCTACGAGCAGTACTTC

clone size: NA
D gene: NA
V gene: TRBV19
J gene: TRBJ2-5
CDR3 protein: CASRYTPGVQETQYF
CDR3 DNA: TGTGCCAGTAGATATACCCCAGGGGTCCAAGAGACCCAGTACTTC

clone size: NA
D gene: NA
V gene: TRBV29-1
J gene: TRBJ2-7
CDR3 protein: CSASSVMEQYF
CDR3 DNA: TGCAGCGCCTCAAGCGTGATGGAGCAGTACTTC

clone size: few
D gene: TRBD1
V gene: TRBV14
J gene: TRBJ1-2
CDR3 protein: CASSQLGQANYGYTF
CDR3 DNA: TGTGCCAGCAGCCAATTGGGACAGGCTAACTATGGCTACACCTTC

clone size: few
D gene: TRBD1
V gene: TRBV25-1
J gene: TRBJ1-4
CDR3 protein: CASSGRRQGGEGKLFF
CDR3 DNA: TGTGCCAGCAGTGGACGCAGACAGGGTGGAGAAGGAAAACTGTTTTTT